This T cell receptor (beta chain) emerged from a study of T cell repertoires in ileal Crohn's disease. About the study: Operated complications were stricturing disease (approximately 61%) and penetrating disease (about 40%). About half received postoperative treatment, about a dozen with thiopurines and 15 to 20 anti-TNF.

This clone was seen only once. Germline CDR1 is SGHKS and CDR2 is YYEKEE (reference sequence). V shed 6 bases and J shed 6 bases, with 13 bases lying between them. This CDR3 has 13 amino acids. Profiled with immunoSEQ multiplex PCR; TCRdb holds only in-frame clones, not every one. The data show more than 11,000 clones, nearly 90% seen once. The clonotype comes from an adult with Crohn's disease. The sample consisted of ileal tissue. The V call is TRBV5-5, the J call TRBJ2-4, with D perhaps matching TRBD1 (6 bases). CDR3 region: CASTPTGTNIQYF. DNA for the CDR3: TGTGCCAGCACTCCCACAGGGACAAACATTCAGTACTTC.